The following is a TCR beta chain sequence with its context. Its cognate antigen is unknown. A junction end diverges from the germline sequence, so it may reflect a read error. This sample is part of a study of T cell repertoires in cytomegalovirus infection. Study summary: Public TCR beta signatures indicated both CMV infection and matching HLA type.

The CDR3 covers 15 residues. Study-wide results and caveats: Adding up the frequency of public TCR beta families identified people who carried CMV plus the relevant HLA. CMV-specific TCR beta clonotypes restricted by HLA-C were the ones dominating the ex vivo response.

Each CDR3 protein is one row after TCRdb ran MiXCR on the reads. The sample lists 680,000 or so distinct CDR3 sequences; roughly 36% were seen once. This receptor was obtained from a human donor in good health (CMV status not recorded). Some clones in this sample may be carry-over from other donors' samples. What was sequenced was PBMCs. This rearrangement joins TRBV12-3 or TRBV12-4 to TRBJ2-1, with unresolved D. CDR3 DNA: TGTGCCATCAGTCCCTATGGAAGCTCCTACAATGAGCAGTTCTTC. Encoded protein: CAISPYGSSYNEQFF.